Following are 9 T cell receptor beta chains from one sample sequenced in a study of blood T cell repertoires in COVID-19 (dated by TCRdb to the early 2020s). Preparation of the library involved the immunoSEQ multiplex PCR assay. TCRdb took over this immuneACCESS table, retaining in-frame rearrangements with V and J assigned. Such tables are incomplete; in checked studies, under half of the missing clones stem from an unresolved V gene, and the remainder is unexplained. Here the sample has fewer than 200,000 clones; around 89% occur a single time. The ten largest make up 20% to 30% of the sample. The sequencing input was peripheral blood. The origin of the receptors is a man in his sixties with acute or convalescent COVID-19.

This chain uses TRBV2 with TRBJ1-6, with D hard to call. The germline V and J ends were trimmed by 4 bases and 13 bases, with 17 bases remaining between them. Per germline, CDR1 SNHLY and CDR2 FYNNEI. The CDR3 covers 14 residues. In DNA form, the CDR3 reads TGTGCCAGCAGTGTGGGCCAACGGGGAATCCCCCTCCACTTT. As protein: CASSVGQRGIPLHF.

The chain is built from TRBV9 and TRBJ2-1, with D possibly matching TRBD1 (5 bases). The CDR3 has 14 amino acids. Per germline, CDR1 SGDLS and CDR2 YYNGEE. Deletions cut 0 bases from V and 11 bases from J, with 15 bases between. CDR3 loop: CASSVASRQGKQFF. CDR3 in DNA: TGTGCCAGCAGCGTAGCCAGCCGGCAGGGAAAGCAGTTCTTC.

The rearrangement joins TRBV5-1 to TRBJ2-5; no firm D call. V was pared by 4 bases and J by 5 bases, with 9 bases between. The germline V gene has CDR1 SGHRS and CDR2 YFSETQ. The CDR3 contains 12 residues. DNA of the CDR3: TGCGCCAGCAGCCCGACGGAGGAGACCCAGTACTTC. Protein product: CASSPTEETQYF.

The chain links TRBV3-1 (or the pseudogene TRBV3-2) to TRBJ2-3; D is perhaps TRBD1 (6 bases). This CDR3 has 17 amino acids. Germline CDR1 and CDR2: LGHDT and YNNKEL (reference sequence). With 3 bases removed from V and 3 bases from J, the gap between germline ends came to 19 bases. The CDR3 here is CASSQAGTNRRTDTQYF. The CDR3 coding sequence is TGTGCCAGCAGCCAGGCCGGGACAAACAGGCGGACAGATACGCAGTATTTT.

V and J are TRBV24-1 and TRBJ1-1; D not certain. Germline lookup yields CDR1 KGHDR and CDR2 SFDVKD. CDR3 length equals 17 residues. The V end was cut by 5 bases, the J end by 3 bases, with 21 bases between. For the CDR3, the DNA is TGTGCCACCAGTGGTCGCCTCGAGGGCCATGTTGACACTGAAGCTTTCTTT. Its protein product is CATSGRLEGHVDTEAFF.

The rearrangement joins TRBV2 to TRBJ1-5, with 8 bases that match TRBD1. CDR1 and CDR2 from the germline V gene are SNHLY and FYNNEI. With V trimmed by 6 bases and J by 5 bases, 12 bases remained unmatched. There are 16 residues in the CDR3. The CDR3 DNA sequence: TGTGCCAGCAGAAGCCCACAGGGGGATTGGGATCAGCCCCAGCATTTT. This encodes CASRSPQGDWDQPQHF.

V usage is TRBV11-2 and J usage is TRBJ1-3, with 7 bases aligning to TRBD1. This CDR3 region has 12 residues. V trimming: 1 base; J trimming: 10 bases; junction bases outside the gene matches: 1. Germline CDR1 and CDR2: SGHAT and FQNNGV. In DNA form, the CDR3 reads TGTGCCAGCAGCTTAGTACAGGGGACCATATATTTT. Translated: CASSLVQGTIYF.

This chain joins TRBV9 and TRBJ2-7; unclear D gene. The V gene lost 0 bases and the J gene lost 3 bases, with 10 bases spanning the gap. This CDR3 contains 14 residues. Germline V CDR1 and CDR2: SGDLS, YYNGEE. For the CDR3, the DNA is TGTGCCAGCAGCGTAGGTAGCACCAGCTACGAGCAGTACTTC. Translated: CASSVGSTSYEQYF.

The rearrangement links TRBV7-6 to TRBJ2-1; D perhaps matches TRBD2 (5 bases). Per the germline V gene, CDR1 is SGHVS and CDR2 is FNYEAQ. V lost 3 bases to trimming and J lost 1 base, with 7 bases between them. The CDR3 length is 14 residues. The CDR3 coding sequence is TGTGCCAGCAGCTTGAGGGTATCCTACAATGAGCAGTTCTTC. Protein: CASSLRVSYNEQFF.